What follows are 25 T cell receptor beta chains derived from one specimen sequenced in a study of blood T cell repertoires in COVID-19. Using immunoSEQ multiplex PCR, the repertoire was profiled, and TCRdb retains in-frame clones only, with some absent. The sample holds about 140,000 clones, 70% to 90% seen once. Input material: PBMCs or T cells enriched from blood (not recorded which). These receptors all come from a woman aged 45-59 years with acute COVID-19.

The genes are TRBV12-3 or TRBV12-4 and TRBJ2-5; D perhaps matches TRBD2 (5 bases). The CDR3 spans 13 residues. Between the trimmed V and J ends, which lost 6 bases and 1 base, there was a span of 9 bases. The chain's CDR3 is CASRRGSQETQYF. In nucleotides, the CDR3 is TGTGCCAGCAGAAGAGGGTCCCAAGAGACCCAGTACTTC.

The chain has TRBV9 and TRBJ2-1; 7 bases match TRBD2. This CDR3 spans 14 amino acids. Trimming took 4 bases from V and 7 from J; bases not matched to a gene: 8. Germline V lookup: CDR1 SGDLS, CDR2 YYNGEE. The DNA of the CDR3 is TGTGCCAGCAGCCCTTCTGGTAGCGGGAATGAGCAGTTCTTC. It yields the protein CASSPSGSGNEQFF. Variable domain in full (rest from reference TRBV9 and TRBJ2-1): DSGVTQTPKHLITATGQRVTLRCSPRSGDLSVYWYQQSLDQGLQFLIQYYNGEERAKGNILERFSAQQFPDLHSELNLSSLELGDSALYFCASSPSGSGNEQFFGPGTRLTVL.

This clone was observed a handful of times. CDR3 region: CASTRQAGGYEQYF. CDR3 coding DNA: TGTGCCAGCACCAGGCAAGCCGGCGGGTACGAGCAGTACTTC. V and J are TRBV6-5 and TRBJ2-7; weak D call: TRBD2 (5 bases). The germline gives CDR1 MNHEY, CDR2 SVGAGI. Trimming cost V 7 bases and J 4 bases, with 17 bases left between them. The CDR3 is 14 residues long.

The chain has TRBV5-4 and TRBJ2-3, with 10 positions matching TRBD2. The CDR3 covers 15 residues. The ends lost 3 bases at V and 0 bases at J; junction bases unmatched: 1. The V gene's germline CDR1 is SGHNT and CDR2 YYREEE (reference sequence). The CDR3 region has the DNA TGTGCCAGCAGCTCTAGCGGGAGAAGCACAGATACGCAGTATTTT. Protein sequence: CASSSSGRSTDTQYF.

The V gene is TRBV2, the J gene TRBJ2-3, with 9 bases matching TRBD2. The CDR3 loop spans 11 amino acids. Germline lookup yields CDR1 SNHLY and CDR2 FYNNEI. V lost 8 bases to trimming and J lost 10 bases; unmatched junction nucleotides: 4. This CDR3 reads CASFLAGPQYF. CDR3 DNA: TGTGCCAGCTTTCTAGCGGGACCGCAGTATTTT. Full variable domain (remainder filled in from reference TRBV2 and TRBJ2-3): EPEVTQTPSHQVTQMGQEVILRCVPISNHLYFYWYRQILGQKVEFLVSFYNNEISEKSEIFDDQFSVERPDGSNFTLKIRSTKLEDSAMYFCASFLAGPQYFGPGTRLTVL.

The genes are TRBV19 and TRBJ2-1; D is unresolved. This CDR3 is built from 14 residues. Germline CDR1 LNHDA, CDR2 SQIVND (reference sequence). V dropped 4 bases and J dropped 9 bases, with 16 bases sitting between them. The CDR3 sequence: CASSTGIRVGEQFF. The CDR3 DNA sequence: TGTGCCAGTAGTACGGGTATTCGCGTCGGTGAGCAGTTCTTC. The entire variable domain, with the rest obtained from reference TRBV19 and TRBJ2-1, is as follows: DGGITQSPKYLFRKEGQNVTLSCEQNLNHDAMYWYRQDPGQGLRLIYYSQIVNDFQKGDIAEGYSVSREKKESFPLTVTSAQKNPTAFYLCASSTGIRVGEQFFGPGTRLTVL.

The V gene is TRBV11-2, the J gene TRBJ1-3; 7 nucleotides match TRBD1. The CDR3 spans 15 residues. CDR1 is SGHAT, CDR2 FQNNGV, per germline. With 5 bases clipped from V and 0 bases from J, the junction kept 4 bases outside the gene matches. The CDR3 DNA sequence: TGTGCCAGCAGCCGACAGGGCCGCTCTGGAAACACCATATATTTT. Residues: CASSRQGRSGNTIYF.

The chain uses TRBV19 and TRBJ2-7; 9 bases match TRBD1. From germline, CDR1 is LNHDA and CDR2 SQIVND (reference sequence). V gave up 4 bases and J gave up 3 bases; unmatched junction bases: 7. This CDR3 region has 15 residues. CDR3: CASSKRTGENYEQYF. CDR3 coding DNA: TGTGCCAGTAGTAAACGGACAGGGGAAAACTACGAGCAGTACTTC.

This clone was seen only once. The V call is TRBV4-2, the J call TRBJ2-7, with a weak D call TRBD1 (6 bases). The CDR3 is made up of 14 amino acids. Trimming took 1 base from V and 7 from J, leaving 14 bases between them. Germline CDR1 is LGHNA and CDR2 is YNFKEQ. CDR3 coding DNA: TGTGCCAGCAGCCAAGCGGGAACCCAGGGGGAGCAGTACTTC. Translated: CASSQAGTQGEQYF.

The J gene is TRBJ1-5, the V gene TRBV2; TRBD1 matches at 9 bases. Trimming at V came to 6 bases and at J to 5 bases, leaving 5 bases not matched to a gene. This CDR3 is built from 14 residues. CDR1 SNHLY and CDR2 FYNNEI come from the germline V gene. The CDR3: CASSVTGGDQPQHF. The CDR3 coding sequence is TGTGCCAGCAGCGTAACAGGGGGCGATCAGCCCCAGCATTTT.

The chain combines TRBV11-1 with TRBJ1-1, with D perhaps TRBD1 (6 bases). In germline, CDR1 is SGHAT, CDR2 FQDESV (reference sequence). This CDR3 contains 14 residues. The V and J ends lost 3 bases and 1 base respectively, with 9 bases between them. CDR3 coding DNA: TGTGCCAGCAGCTTGGAACAGGGGAACACTGAAGCTTTCTTT. This gives the protein CASSLEQGNTEAFF. Full variable domain (remainder filled in from reference TRBV11-1 and TRBJ1-1): EAEVAQSPRYKITEKSQAVAFWCDPISGHATLYWYRQILGQGPELLVQFQDESVVDDSQLPKDRFSAERLKGVDSTLKIQPAELGDSAMYLCASSLEQGNTEAFFGQGTRLTVV.

The J gene is TRBJ1-2, the V gene TRBV7-8, with TRBD1 identical over 7 bases. Germline loops: CDR1 SGHVS, CDR2 FQNEAQ. Unmatched junction bases numbered 7, after V lost 5 bases and J lost 4 bases. This CDR3 is 14 amino acids long. The CDR3 loop is CASSTDRDSYGYTF. The CDR3, as DNA: TGTGCCAGCAGCACTGACAGGGACTCCTATGGCTACACCTTC. The full variable domain, completed using reference TRBV7-8 and TRBJ1-2, is GAGVSQSPRYKVAKRGQDVALRCDPISGHVSLFWYQQALGQGPEFLTYFQNEAQLDKSGLPSDRFFAERPEGSVSTLKIQRTQQEDSAVYLCASSTDRDSYGYTFGSGTRLTVV.

The J gene is TRBJ2-3, the V gene TRBV9; 10 nucleotides agree with TRBD2. The CDR3 loop spans 14 amino acids. Unmatched junction bases numbered 2, after V lost 1 base and J lost 6 bases. The germline gives CDR1 SGDLS, CDR2 YYNGEE. The CDR3 reads CASSVLTSGDTQYF. The DNA for the CDR3 is TGTGCCAGCAGCGTACTGACTAGCGGGGATACGCAGTATTTT.

This clone was observed once. The chain combines TRBV3-1 (or the pseudogene TRBV3-2) with TRBJ2-1, with TRBD2 matching 12 bases. V trimming: 0 bases; J trimming: 8 bases; junction bases outside the gene matches: 5. The CDR3 is 16 residues long. Germline lookup yields CDR1 LGHDT and CDR2 YNNKEL (reference sequence). This CDR3 is CASSQDLAGGVDEQFF. Here the CDR3 DNA reads TGTGCCAGCAGCCAAGATCTAGCGGGAGGGGTCGATGAGCAGTTCTTC.

For the CDR3, the DNA is TGTGCCAGCAGGGGACTAGCGGGAGGGCTCAATGAGCAGTTCTTC. Translated: CASRGLAGGLNEQFF. The V and J genes are TRBV28 and TRBJ2-1, with 16 bases fitting TRBD2. Germline CDR1 and CDR2: MDHEN and SYDVKM. V trimming: 6 bases; J trimming: 6 bases; junction bases outside the gene matches: 2. This CDR3 is 15 amino acids long.

CDR3 bases: TGTGCCAGCAGTTACGAGGCGGCAGCCAATGAGCAGTTCTTC. This codes for CASSYEAAANEQFF. The J gene is TRBJ2-1, the V gene TRBV6-2 or TRBV6-3, with D unresolved. Trimming removed 2 bases at V and 6 bases at J, with 11 bases between. Per germline, CDR1 MNHEY and CDR2 SVGEGT. This CDR3 spans 14 amino acids.

This chain connects TRBV5-6 to TRBJ2-1, with 9 bases fitting TRBD2. Germline CDR1 reads SGHDT; CDR2 reads YYEEEE. J gave up 5 bases and V 0 bases, and 6 bases lay outside the gene matches. The CDR3 contains 16 residues. CDR3 bases: TGTGCCAGCAGCTTGGTCGGAGCGGGAGGTAACAATGAGCAGTTCTTC. Translating gives CASSLVGAGGNNEQFF. Full variable domain (missing parts from reference TRBV5-6 and TRBJ2-1): DAGVTQSPTHLIKTRGQQVTLRCSPKSGHDTVSWYQQALGQGPQFIFQYYEEEERQRGNFPDRFSGHQFPNYSSELNVNALLLGDSALYLCASSLVGAGGNNEQFFGPGTRLTVL.

This sequence joins TRBV3-1 (or the pseudogene TRBV3-2) and TRBJ1-1; D is undetermined. Trimming shortened V by 2 bases and J by 7 bases, and 8 bases separated the two germline ends. The CDR3 is 12 amino acids. The germline CDR1 and CDR2 sequences are LGHDT and YNNKEL (reference sequence). CDR3 loop: CASSQSVNEAFF. The CDR3 DNA sequence: TGTGCCAGCAGCCAATCCGTTAATGAAGCTTTCTTT.

The chain uses TRBV19 and TRBJ1-1; unclear D gene. The CDR3 extends over 12 amino acids. Trimming took off 6 bases at V and 4 bases at J, with 9 bases between the two ends. Germline V gives CDR1 LNHDA, CDR2 SQIVND (reference sequence). CDR3 sequence reads: CASRGRGTEAFF. CDR3 DNA sequence: TGTGCCAGTAGAGGGAGAGGCACTGAAGCTTTCTTT. Full variable domain (outside the CDR3, taken from reference TRBV19 and TRBJ1-1): DGGITQSPKYLFRKEGQNVTLSCEQNLNHDAMYWYRQDPGQGLRLIYYSQIVNDFQKGDIAEGYSVSREKKESFPLTVTSAQKNPTAFYLCASRGRGTEAFFGQGTRLTVV.

The chain employs TRBV29-1 and TRBJ1-1; TRBD1 aligns across 11 bases. CDR1 and CDR2 from the germline V gene are SQVTM and ANQGSEA. CDR3 length equals 17 residues. Trimming removed 7 bases from V and 0 bases from J; junction bases left unmatched: 13. The CDR3 coding sequence is TGCAGCGCCCACTCCGGACAGGGGGCGGGTATGAACACTGAAGCTTTCTTT. Protein product: CSAHSGQGAGMNTEAFF.

The chain is built from TRBV12-5 and TRBJ1-1, with 7 nucleotides matching TRBD1. CDR3 size: 16 residues. With V trimmed by 5 bases and J by 4 bases, 13 bases remained unmatched. The V gene's germline CDR1 is LGHNT and CDR2 FRNRAP. The CDR3, as DNA: TGTGCTAGTGGTGCTTACAGGGGTGATCTTAGCACTGAAGCTTTCTTT. Residues: CASGAYRGDLSTEAFF.

This rearrangement joins TRBV2 to TRBJ2-1; D not resolved. Germline loops: CDR1 SNHLY, CDR2 FYNNEI. V dropped 5 bases and J dropped 9 bases, with 17 bases sitting between them. The CDR3 sequence is 14 residues long. For the CDR3, the DNA is TGTGCCAGCAGTTTCAGGTTAAACCTCCCTGAGCAGTTCTTC. Its protein product is CASSFRLNLPEQFF.

The rearrangement uses TRBV19 and TRBJ2-7; TRBD1 matches 8 bases. Trimming cost V 8 bases and J 0 bases; bases outside gene matches: 3. Germline CDR1 LNHDA, CDR2 SQIVND (reference sequence). This CDR3 spans 13 amino acids. The CDR3: CASGQGSSYEQYF. The CDR3 region has the DNA TGTGCCAGTGGACAGGGTTCCTCCTACGAGCAGTACTTC.

This clone was observed a few times. This rearrangement joins TRBV7-6 to TRBJ2-2; D is perhaps TRBD1 (5 bases). Per germline, CDR1 SGHVS and CDR2 FNYEAQ. The CDR3 totals 16 residues. The V end was cut by 5 bases, the J end by 4 bases, with 17 bases between. CDR3 sequence: CASSPATQGFTGELFF. The CDR3 bases are TGTGCCAGCAGCCCCGCGACCCAGGGATTCACCGGGGAGCTGTTTTTT.

V is TRBV6-5 and J is TRBJ2-3; TRBD1 agrees at 8 bases. V lost 4 bases and J lost 1; bases outside the gene matches: 4. The CDR3 length is 15 residues. The germline V gene encodes CDR1 MNHEY and CDR2 SVGAGI. CDR3 nucleotide sequence: TGTGCCAGCAGTTCCGACAGGGGTCGCACAGATACGCAGTATTTT. This gives the protein CASSSDRGRTDTQYF.